This T cell receptor (beta chain) is from a study of blood T cell repertoires in COVID-19. Shortly before study entry, within 2 weeks, exposed participants had met a COVID-19 case. The V and J ends lost 7 bases and 2 bases, in that order; junction bases with no gene match: 5. Germline CDR1 KGHDR, CDR2 SFDVKD. The CDR3 contains 15 residues. The authors' processing: Amplification from reference gene primers served as the basis for estimated nucleated cell counts. Assay: immunoSEQ multiplex PCR; the TCRdb copy retains only in-frame clones and omits some. That table is the source of V, J and clone size, and D and trimming were worked out from the DNA. In the table there are approximately 220,000 clones, about 80% of which are singletons.

The TCR sequence derives from a woman between 40 and 55 years old who had been exposed to COVID-19. The sample comprised PBMCs or T cells enriched from blood (not recorded which). The V and J genes are TRBV24-1 and TRBJ1-5, with TRBD1 matching 9 bases. For the CDR3, the DNA is TGTGCCACCAGAGTCCGGGACAGGGGCAATCAGCCCCAGCATTTT. This sequence encodes CATRVRDRGNQPQHF.